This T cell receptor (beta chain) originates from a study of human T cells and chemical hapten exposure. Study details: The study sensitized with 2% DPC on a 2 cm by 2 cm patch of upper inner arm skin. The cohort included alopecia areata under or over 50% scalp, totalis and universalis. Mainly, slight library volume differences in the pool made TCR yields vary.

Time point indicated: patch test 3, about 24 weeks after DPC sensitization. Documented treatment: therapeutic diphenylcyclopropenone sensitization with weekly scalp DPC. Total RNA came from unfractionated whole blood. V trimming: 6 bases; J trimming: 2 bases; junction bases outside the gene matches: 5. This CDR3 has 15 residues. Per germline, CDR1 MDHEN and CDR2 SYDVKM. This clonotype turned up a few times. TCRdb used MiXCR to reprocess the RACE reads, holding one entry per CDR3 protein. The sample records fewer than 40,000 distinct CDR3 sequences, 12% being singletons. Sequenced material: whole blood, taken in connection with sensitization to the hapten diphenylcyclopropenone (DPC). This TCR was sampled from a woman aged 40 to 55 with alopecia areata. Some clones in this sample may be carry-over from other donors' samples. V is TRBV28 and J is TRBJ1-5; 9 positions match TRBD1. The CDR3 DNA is TGTGCCAGCAGGGCCCGGACAGGGGGCAATCAGCCCCAGCATTTT. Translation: CASRARTGGNQPQHF.